This T cell receptor (beta chain) was sequenced for a study of shared clonotypes between healthy human individuals. Study observations and caveats: Clonotype sharing across donors was expected to vary with sequencing depth.

The deep-level immunoSEQ assay was used. Sequencing was performed with immunoSEQ multiplex PCR; in TCRdb, only in-frame clones are kept and a portion is missing. The data contain some 2,000,000 clones, roughly 95% of them seen just once; the ten biggest clones take up 0.1% to 0.15%. In the case of this clone: Its antigen is unidentified. This specimen includes other DNA sequences encoding the same CDR3.

Trimming pared 2 bases from V and 4 bases from J, leaving 15 bases between. The CDR3 is 15 amino acids. Per germline, CDR1 ENHRY and CDR2 SYGVKD. The V call is TRBV10-3, the J call TRBJ2-7; D may match TRBD1 or TRBD2 (5 bases each). The sample taken for sequencing was naive CD4+ T cells sorted from blood. Subset of the sample: CD45RA+ positively selected. The clonotype comes from a man aged 18 to 29 in good health. The CDR3, as DNA: TGTGCCATCAGTGAGGGGGGTGGGTCGACTTACGAGCAGTACTTC. It specifies CAISEGGGSTYEQYF.